The 17 T cell receptor beta chains below were found in one sample sequenced in a study of OX40 agonist ivuxolimab in advanced cancers. TCRdb's copy holds only in-frame clones and misses some; the assay was immunoSEQ multiplex PCR. The sample records about 110,000 clones, roughly 87% being singletons. The sample was CD4+ or CD8+ T cells sorted from blood, taken in a trial of the OX40 agonist ivuxolimab. The receptor set was obtained from an adult with an advanced solid tumor such as melanoma, head and neck, liver or kidney cancer.

This chain uses TRBV6-1 with TRBJ2-1; 9 positions match TRBD2. This CDR3 has 15 amino acids. The V gene end was trimmed by 6 bases and the J gene end by 2 bases; junction bases not matched to a gene: 5. The germline V gene encodes CDR1 MNHNS and CDR2 SASEGT. The CDR3, as DNA: TGTGCCAGCAGGACCTTAGCGGGAGCCTACAATGAGCAGTTCTTC. Translation gives CASRTLAGAYNEQFF.

The CDR3 sequence is CASSLSGTSGFSLYEQYF. The CDR3 region has the DNA TGTGCCAGCAGTTTATCGGGGACTAGCGGCTTCTCGCTCTACGAGCAGTACTTC. V is TRBV28 and J is TRBJ2-7, with 11 bases aligning to TRBD2. Germline CDR1 and CDR2: MDHEN and SYDVKM. The CDR3 has 18 amino acids. V lost 1 base, J lost 3 bases, and 11 bases stayed unmatched.

The chain has TRBV18 and TRBJ2-2; D tentatively fits TRBD1 or TRBD2 (5 bases each). Germline assignment: CDR1 KGHSH and CDR2 LQKENI. The CDR3 totals 17 residues. Trimming removed 1 base from V and 0 bases from J, with 12 bases in between. The CDR3: CASSPLGTATNTGELFF. Here the CDR3 DNA reads TGTGCCAGCTCACCACTCGGGACGGCCACGAACACCGGGGAGCTGTTTTTT.

This clone came up a few times. The CDR3 loop is CASSQGASTDTQYF. CDR3 DNA: TGTGCCAGCAGCCAAGGGGCGAGCACAGATACGCAGTATTTT. V is TRBV4-2 and J is TRBJ2-3; no reliable D call. Germline loops: CDR1 LGHNA, CDR2 YNFKEQ. V lost 1 base, J lost 0 bases, and 5 bases lay in between. The length of the CDR3 is 14 residues.

The V gene is TRBV7-8, the J gene TRBJ1-4; 8 bases agree with TRBD1. Trimming at V came to 4 bases and at J to 4 bases, leaving 8 bases not matched to a gene. Germline-derived CDR1 and CDR2 are SGHVS and FQNEAQ. CDR3 size: 16 residues. The CDR3 bases are TGTGCCAGCAGCTCGGAACAGGGGGGAAGTAATGAAAAACTGTTTTTT. It is translated as CASSSEQGGSNEKLFF.

A single count supports this clone. The chain combines TRBV5-1 with TRBJ1-4; weak D call: TRBD1 (6 bases). The CDR3 sequence is 15 residues long. In germline, CDR1 is SGHRS, CDR2 YFSETQ. Between the trimmed V and J ends, which lost 0 bases and 5 bases, there was a span of 11 bases. The CDR3 bases are TGCGCCAGCAGCTTGGATGGGCAGGGGAATGAAAAACTGTTTTTT. Residues: CASSLDGQGNEKLFF.

The rearrangement links TRBV5-1 to TRBJ2-7; TRBD1 agrees at 10 bases. Germline trimming cut 0 bases from V and 6 bases from J; bases unmatched to any gene: 6. The CDR3 sequence is 15 residues long. CDR1 SGHRS and CDR2 YFSETQ come from the germline V gene. The CDR3 here is CASSLDQTGGGEQYF. DNA for the CDR3: TGCGCCAGCAGCTTGGATCAGACAGGGGGCGGCGAGCAGTACTTC. The full variable domain, completed using reference TRBV5-1 and TRBJ2-7, is KAGVTQTPRYLIKTRGQQVTLSCSPISGHRSVSWYQQTPGQGLQFLFEYFSETQRNKGNFPGRFSGRQFSNSRSEMNVSTLELGDSALYLCASSLDQTGGGEQYFGPGTRLTVT.

This clone appeared a single time. The junction shows a germline mismatch at one end, possibly a read error. The chain links TRBV9 to TRBJ2-5, with a weak D call TRBD2 (5 bases). CDR1 SGDLS and CDR2 YYNGEE come from the germline V gene. The CDR3 loop spans 14 amino acids. CDR3 DNA: TGTGCCAGCACCGTAGACGGGGAAGGAGAGACCCAGTACTTC. It specifies CASTVDGEGETQYF.

V gene TRBV14 combines with J gene TRBJ2-7; D remains unclear. Trimming left V 3 bases short and J 3 bases short, with 9 bases between. The CDR3 runs to 13 residues. CDR1 and CDR2 (germline): SGHDN, FVKESK. CDR3 DNA: TGTGCCAGCAGCCACGGGTGGGGCTACGAGCAGTACTTC. Amino acids: CASSHGWGYEQYF.

This sequence joins TRBV7-3 and TRBJ2-3; weak D call: TRBD2 (7 bases). The germline V and J ends were trimmed by 2 bases and 4 bases, with 16 bases remaining between them. The CDR3 sequence is 16 residues long. Looked up from germline, CDR1 is SGHTA and CDR2 is FQGTGA. The CDR3 is CASSLYGGAAADTQYF. CDR3 DNA: TGTGCCAGCAGCTTATATGGGGGGGCGGCGGCAGATACGCAGTATTTT. The variable domain in full, with the rest retrieved from reference TRBV7-3 and TRBJ2-3, is GAGVSQTPSNKVTEKGKYVELRCDPISGHTALYWYRQSLGQGPEFLIYFQGTGAADDSGLPNDRFFAVRPEGSVSTLKIQRTERGDSAVYLCASSLYGGAAADTQYFGPGTRLTVL.

This chain uses TRBV5-4 with TRBJ1-1, with D possibly matching TRBD1 (5 bases). The CDR3 spans 15 residues. Germline V gene data show CDR1 as SGHNT and CDR2 as YYREEE (reference sequence). Trimming left V 0 bases short and J 4 bases short, with 13 bases between. For the CDR3, the DNA is TGTGCCAGCAGCTTGGCGGGGGGAGGGAGCACTGAAGCTTTCTTT. Encoded protein: CASSLAGGGSTEAFF.

This clone has a single count. V is TRBV11-2 and J is TRBJ2-1; D is uncertain. Germline V gene data show CDR1 as SGHAT and CDR2 as FQNNGV. The CDR3 runs 12 residues. Trimming cost V 5 bases and J 3 bases, with 5 bases left between them. The CDR3: CASSLVYNEQFF. The CDR3 bases are TGTGCCAGCAGCCTAGTCTACAATGAGCAGTTCTTC.

The V gene is TRBV19, the J gene TRBJ1-4; no reliable D call. This CDR3 region has 15 residues. Per the germline V gene, CDR1 is LNHDA and CDR2 is SQIVND (reference sequence). V was cut by 4 bases and J by 4 bases, with 13 bases left in between. In nucleotides, the CDR3 is TGTGCCAGTAGTACCTCGGCGGGGATTAATGAAAAACTGTTTTTT. This codes for CASSTSAGINEKLFF. The complete variable domain, with remaining parts taken from reference TRBV19 and TRBJ1-4, reads DGGITQSPKYLFRKEGQNVTLSCEQNLNHDAMYWYRQDPGQGLRLIYYSQIVNDFQKGDIAEGYSVSREKKESFPLTVTSAQKNPTAFYLCASSTSAGINEKLFFGSGTQLSVL.

The chain recombines TRBV7-8 with TRBJ2-2, with TRBD2 matching over 7 bases. The germline CDR1 and CDR2 sequences are SGHVS and FQNEAQ. The CDR3 has 17 amino acids. The J segment lost 4 bases and the V segment lost 1 base, leaving 9 bases of the junction unmatched. CDR3 protein: CASSLVPAASGTGELFF. The CDR3 nucleotides are TGTGCCAGCAGCTTAGTACCGGCGGCTAGCGGCACCGGGGAGCTGTTTTTT.

This clone was observed once. The chain carries TRBV9 and TRBJ2-2, with 9 bases lining up with TRBD2. Germline V gives CDR1 SGDLS, CDR2 YYNGEE. The CDR3 is made up of 18 amino acids. The trim removed 0 bases at V and 0 bases at J, leaving 6 bases unmatched. CDR3 nucleotide sequence: TGTGCCAGCAGCGTAGAGCTAGCGGGGCCGACGAACACCGGGGAGCTGTTTTTT. Amino acid sequence: CASSVELAGPTNTGELFF.

This chain uses TRBV7-6 with TRBJ1-5; D ambiguous. CDR1 is SGHVS, CDR2 FNYEAQ, per germline. This CDR3 has 15 residues. V lost 1 base and J 0 bases, leaving 7 bases between the germline ends. DNA of the CDR3: TGTGCCAGCAGCTTAGGAGTTAATAGCAATCAGCCCCAGCATTTT. Its protein product is CASSLGVNSNQPQHF.

This clone was picked up one time. The chain carries TRBV28 and TRBJ2-7; D possibly corresponds to TRBD2 (7 bases). Germline values: CDR1 MDHEN, CDR2 SYDVKM. Trimming removed 5 bases at V and 3 bases at J, with 29 bases between. The CDR3 extends over 19 amino acids. The CDR3 coding sequence is TGTGCCAGCAGTCTTCCCCGGAGGGGGGGCTTCGCCGGGGACTACGAGCAGTACTTC. This codes for CASSLPRRGGFAGDYEQYF.